This T cell receptor beta chain was captured in a study of blood T cell repertoires in COVID-19. Assay: immunoSEQ multiplex PCR; the TCRdb copy retains only in-frame clones and omits some. The data hold about 200,000 clones, with 94% observed a single time. Sequenced material: peripheral blood. The TCR comes from a man under 40 with COVID-19, enrolled during active disease.

In DNA, the CDR3 is TGTGCCAGTAGTATAACCTACAGGGGCAACTATGGCTACACCTTC. It is translated as CASSITYRGNYGYTF. The J gene is TRBJ1-2, the V gene TRBV19; TRBD1 matches 7 bases. The CDR3 covers 15 residues. The junction had 5 bases not matched to a gene; V was cut back by 2 bases and J by 2 bases. Germline V gene lookup returns CDR1 LNHDA and CDR2 SQIVND (reference sequence). Complete variable domain (other parts from reference TRBV19 and TRBJ1-2): DGGITQSPKYLFRKEGQNVTLSCEQNLNHDAMYWYRQDPGQGLRLIYYSQIVNDFQKGDIAEGYSVSREKKESFPLTVTSAQKNPTAFYLCASSITYRGNYGYTFGSGTRLTVV.